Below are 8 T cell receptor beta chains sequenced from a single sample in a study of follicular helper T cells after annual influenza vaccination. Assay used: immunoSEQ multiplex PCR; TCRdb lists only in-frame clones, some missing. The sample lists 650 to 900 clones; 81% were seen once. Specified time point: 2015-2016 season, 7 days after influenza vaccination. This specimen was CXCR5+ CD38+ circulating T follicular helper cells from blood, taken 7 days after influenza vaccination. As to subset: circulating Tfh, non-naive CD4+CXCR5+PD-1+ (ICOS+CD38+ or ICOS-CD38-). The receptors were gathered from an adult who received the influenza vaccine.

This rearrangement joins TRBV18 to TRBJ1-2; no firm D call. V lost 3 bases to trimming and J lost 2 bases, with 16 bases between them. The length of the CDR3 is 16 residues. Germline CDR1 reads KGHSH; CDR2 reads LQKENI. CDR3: CASSPIGEALNYGYTF. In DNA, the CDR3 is TGTGCCAGCTCACCGATTGGGGAAGCGTTAAACTATGGCTACACCTTC.

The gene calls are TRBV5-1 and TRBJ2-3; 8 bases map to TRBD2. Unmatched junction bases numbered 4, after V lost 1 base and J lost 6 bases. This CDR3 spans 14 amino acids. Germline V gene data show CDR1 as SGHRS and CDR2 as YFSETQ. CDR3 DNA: TGCGCCAGCAGCTTGAGCGGGGGAGGGGATACGCAGTATTTT. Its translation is CASSLSGGGDTQYF.

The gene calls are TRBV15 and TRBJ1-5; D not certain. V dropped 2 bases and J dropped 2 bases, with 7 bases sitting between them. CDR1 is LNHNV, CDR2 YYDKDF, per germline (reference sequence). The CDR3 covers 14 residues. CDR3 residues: CATSRQFGNQPQHF. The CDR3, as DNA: TGTGCCACCAGCAGACAGTTTGGCAATCAGCCCCAGCATTTT.

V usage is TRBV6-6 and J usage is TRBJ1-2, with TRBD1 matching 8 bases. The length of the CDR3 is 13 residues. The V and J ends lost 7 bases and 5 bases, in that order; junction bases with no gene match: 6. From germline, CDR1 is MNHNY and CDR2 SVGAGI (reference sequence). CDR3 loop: CASKPGQDYGYTF. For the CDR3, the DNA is TGTGCCAGCAAACCGGGACAGGATTATGGCTACACCTTC.

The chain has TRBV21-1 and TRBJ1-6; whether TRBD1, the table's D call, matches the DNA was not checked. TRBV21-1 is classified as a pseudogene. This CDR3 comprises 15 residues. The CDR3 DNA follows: TGTGCCAGCAGCCAAGGACAGGGGATTTGGTCACCCCTCCACTTT. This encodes CASSQGQGIWSPLHF.

This CDR3 is CASSQVGISGNTIYF. The CDR3 coding sequence is TGCGCCAGCAGCCAAGTTGGCATCTCTGGAAACACCATATATTTT. The chain links TRBV4-3 to TRBJ1-3; D gene unclear. Germline V gene lookup returns CDR1 LGHNA and CDR2 YSLEER. This CDR3 has 15 amino acids. The V end was cut by 1 base, the J end by 0 bases, with 7 bases between.

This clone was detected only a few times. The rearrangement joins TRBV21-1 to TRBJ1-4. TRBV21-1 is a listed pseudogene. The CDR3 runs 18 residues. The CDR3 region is CASRSSIANKVHNEKLFF. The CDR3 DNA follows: TGTGCCAGCAGAAGTTCAATAGCTAACAAGGTGCATAATGAAAAACTGTTTTTT.

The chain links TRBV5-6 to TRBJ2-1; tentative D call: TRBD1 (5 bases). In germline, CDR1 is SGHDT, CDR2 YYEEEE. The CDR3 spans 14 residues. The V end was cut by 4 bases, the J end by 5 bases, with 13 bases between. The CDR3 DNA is TGTGCCAGCAGCCGACGGACACTTGACAATGAGCAGTTCTTC. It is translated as CASSRRTLDNEQFF.